These 32 T cell receptor beta chains were sequenced from one sample in a study of blood T cells in healthy people across ages (dated by TCRdb to about 2015). Library preparation was by 5' RACE. TCRdb lists the instrument as Illumina HiSeq 2500. A second 7 to 11 cycle PCR used a sample-barcoded 5' primer and a J-beta primer mix. Using fastp at Q25 and MiXCR, TCRdb reprocessed the public reads and kept productive beta chains. Rows merge per CDR3 protein into single entries with the most common DNA and genes. The sample includes hundreds of thousands of distinct CDR3 sequences, with 45% to 60% observed a single time. The ten most abundant clones make up 13% of the sample. Sample: blood. The origin of the receptors is an elderly woman in good health.

The CDR3 sequence: CASSLWGDYDTDTQYF. CDR3 DNA sequence: TGCGCCAGCAGCTTGTGGGGGGATTATGACACAGATACGCAGTATTTT. The chain joins TRBV5-1 to TRBJ2-3, with a weak D call TRBD2 (6 bases). CDR3 length: 16 residues. Germline assignment: CDR1 SGHRS and CDR2 YFSETQ. V was clipped by 1 base and J by 2 bases, with 14 bases between them. The variable domain in full, completed from reference TRBV5-1 and TRBJ2-3, reads KAGVTQTPRYLIKTRGQQVTLSCSPISGHRSVSWYQQTPGQGLQFLFEYFSETQRNKGNFPGRFSGRQFSNSRSEMNVSTLELGDSALYLCASSLWGDYDTDTQYFGPGTRLTVL.

This clonotype was seen repeatedly, ten times or more. V gene TRBV7-9 combines with J gene TRBJ2-1; 13 nucleotides line up with TRBD2. Germline loops: CDR1 SEHNR, CDR2 FQNEAQ (reference sequence). V lost 4 bases, J lost 0 bases, and 6 bases stayed unmatched. The CDR3 is made up of 18 amino acids. The CDR3 DNA sequence: TGTGCCAGCAGCTCTCCGACTAGCGGGAGGTCCTCCTACAATGAGCAGTTCTTC. Residues: CASSSPTSGRSSYNEQFF.

For this clonotype: A read error may explain this, as a much larger clone is one base away. The genes are TRBV7-2 and TRBJ2-1; D call uncertain. CDR1 and CDR2 (germline): SGHTA, FQGNSA. This CDR3 spans 13 amino acids. The CDR3 region has the DNA TGTGCCGGCAGCTCCAACTCCTACAATGAGCAGTTCTTC. Its translation: CAGSSNSYNEQFF.

The chain uses TRBV27 and TRBJ1-6, with unresolved D. The V gene's germline CDR1 is MNHEY and CDR2 SMNVEV (reference sequence). V shed 3 bases and J shed 7 bases, with 7 bases lying between them. The CDR3 totals 13 residues. The DNA for the CDR3 is TGTGCCAGCAGTTTGACGGACAATTCACCCCTCCACTTT. Its protein is CASSLTDNSPLHF.

This clonotype was seen at least ten times. V and J are TRBV6-5 and TRBJ1-5; a possible D gene is TRBD1 (5 bases). The CDR3 loop spans 13 amino acids. CDR1 and CDR2 (germline): MNHEY, SVGAGI. V lost 5 bases and J lost 7, with 12 bases in between. The CDR3 sequence: CASSLKGEQPQHF. The CDR3 nucleotides are TGTGCCAGCAGTCTTAAAGGGGAACAGCCCCAGCATTTT.

The table lists this clonotype with a count of one. This sequence may be a read error, since a much larger clone differs from it by one base. J is TRBJ2-1 and V is TRBV5-1, with a weak D call TRBD2 (5 bases). V was clipped by 0 bases and J by 5 bases, with 9 bases between them. This CDR3 is 14 amino acids long. Germline CDR1 and CDR2: SGHRS and YFSETQ. CDR3 in DNA: TGCGCCAGCAGCTTGGAGGGTAGCGACAATGAGCAGTTCTTC. This sequence encodes CASSLEGSDNEQFF.

Note on this clonotype: A single base separates this from a much larger clone, so it may be a read error. The rearrangement uses TRBV7-3 and TRBJ2-4, with 7 bases identical to TRBD2. CDR1 is SGHTA and CDR2 is FQGTGA in the germline V gene. The J segment lost 3 bases and the V segment lost 3 bases, leaving 5 bases of the junction unmatched. The CDR3 covers 15 residues. CDR3 in amino acids: CASSFGGRDKNIQYF. CDR3 nucleotides: TGTGCCAGCAGCTTTGGAGGGAGGGACAAAAACATTCAGTACTTC.

V usage is TRBV20-1 and J usage is TRBJ1-1; D gene ambiguous. The CDR3 sequence is 13 residues long. Germline CDR1 reads DFQATT; CDR2 reads SNEGSKA (reference sequence). The V gene lost 6 bases and the J gene lost 1 base, with 12 bases spanning the gap. The CDR3 DNA reads as TGCAGTGCGGTGGCAGGTGAGAACACTGAAGCTTTCTTT. Amino acids: CSAVAGENTEAFF.

This clonotype was picked up many times. The J gene is TRBJ2-7, the V gene TRBV30; D assignment may be TRBD1 or TRBD2 (5 bases each). Trimming took off 2 bases at V and 9 bases at J, with 14 bases between the two ends. Germline CDR1 GTSNPN, CDR2 SVGIG (reference sequence). The CDR3 spans 12 residues. CDR3 loop: CAWSTYMGPQYF. The CDR3 DNA follows: TGTGCCTGGAGTACTTACATGGGACCGCAGTACTTC.

The rearrangement uses TRBV29-1 and TRBJ2-7, with D hard to call. This CDR3 spans 11 amino acids. Deletions cut 5 bases from V and 0 bases from J, with 5 bases between. CDR1 SQVTM and CDR2 ANQGSEA come from the germline V gene. The CDR3 here is CSVFLSYEQYF. The CDR3 DNA is TGCAGCGTTTTCCTCTCCTACGAGCAGTACTTC.

The chain has TRBV20-1 and TRBJ1-2; D possibly corresponds to TRBD1 (6 bases). With 4 bases removed from V and 6 bases from J, the gap between germline ends came to 18 bases. CDR3 length: 14 residues. Germline CDR1 reads DFQATT; CDR2 reads SNEGSKA (reference sequence). DNA for the CDR3: TGCAGTGCTATAGAGGTATCTAGACAGGATGGCTACACCTTC. It specifies CSAIEVSRQDGYTF.

This sequence joins TRBV20-1 and TRBJ2-1, with TRBD2 identical over 11 bases. Germline V CDR1 and CDR2: DFQATT, SNEGSKA (reference sequence). Trimming cost V 0 bases and J 9 bases; bases outside gene matches: 7. The length of the CDR3 is 15 residues. Written as DNA, the CDR3 is TGCAGTGCTAGAGATAGGCTAGCGGGGGGAGGTGAGCAGTTCTTC. Its protein is CSARDRLAGGGEQFF.

This clonotype was seen only once. The chain links TRBV5-1 to TRBJ1-1; the D is unclear. CDR3 size: 13 residues. Trimming left V 4 bases short and J 1 base short, with 8 bases between. CDR1 is SGHRS, CDR2 YFSETQ, per germline. This CDR3 is CASSVKKNTEAFF. DNA of the CDR3: TGCGCCAGCAGCGTAAAAAAGAACACTGAAGCTTTCTTT.

The DNA of the CDR3 is TGTGCCAGCAGCCGGGCGGTTGGGGGCTCACCCTACAAGCAGTACTTC. Its protein is CASSRAVGGSPYKQYF. The chain joins TRBV7-9 to TRBJ2-5; tentatively, D is TRBD1 (6 bases). The CDR3 is 16 residues long. V was clipped by 5 bases and J by 11 bases, with 27 bases between them. Germline V gene sequence: CDR1 SEHNR, CDR2 FQNEAQ (reference sequence).

The chain carries TRBV20-1 and TRBJ2-1; TRBD2 matches at 13 bases. CDR3 length: 15 amino acids. J gave up 9 bases and V 5 bases, and 10 bases lay outside the gene matches. Germline V gene lookup returns CDR1 DFQATT and CDR2 SNEGSKA (reference sequence). The CDR3 DNA follows: TGCAGTGCTGGGACTTGGACTAGCGGGAGTGGTGAGCAGTTCTTC. Translating gives CSAGTWTSGSGEQFF.

A word on this clonotype: One base away lies a much larger clone, so this may be a sequencing read error. This chain uses TRBV7-3 with TRBJ2-3, with 9 bases that match TRBD1. Germline CDR1 and CDR2: SGHTA and FQGTGA. The length of the CDR3 is 13 residues. J was trimmed by 8 bases and V by 8 bases; bases with no gene match: 8. CDR3 nucleotide sequence: TGTGCCAGCGGACAGGGGTATAGAGGTACGCAGTATTTT. The encoded protein is CASGQGYRGTQYF.

This sequence joins TRBV28 and TRBJ2-5; tentatively, D is TRBD2 (5 bases). The CDR3 spans 15 residues. Trimming removed 3 bases at V and 5 bases at J, with 16 bases between. The germline gives CDR1 MDHEN, CDR2 SYDVKM. The CDR3 DNA reads as TGTGCCAGCAGTTTTGGCGGGTTCGATCAGGAGACCCAGTACTTC. Translating gives CASSFGGFDQETQYF.

About this clonotype itself: A much larger clone differs from this one at a single base, so this may be a read error. This chain connects TRBV20-1 to TRBJ2-7, with TRBD2 matching 8 bases. The CDR3 is 14 amino acids. V was pared by 4 bases and J by 6 bases, with 11 bases of the junction left unmatched. Germline V gives CDR1 DFQATT, CDR2 SNEGSKA (reference sequence). The CDR3: CSATVSGAACEQYF. The CDR3 nucleotides are TGCAGTGCTACTGTTAGCGGGGCGGCCTGCGAGCAGTACTTC.

This clonotype was counted only a few times. This chain connects TRBV28 to TRBJ1-1; D may be TRBD1 (6 bases). Germline CDR1 MDHEN, CDR2 SYDVKM. The CDR3 is made up of 14 amino acids. V was shortened by 8 bases and J by 5 bases, with 18 bases between the two germline ends. This CDR3 reads CASGPGGERTEAFF. The CDR3 region has the DNA TGTGCCAGCGGTCCCGGGGGCGAGAGGACTGAAGCTTTCTTT.

The rearrangement links TRBV27 to TRBJ2-3; the D gene is possibly TRBD2 (7 bases). Trimming left V 2 bases short and J 8 bases short, with 14 bases between. CDR3 size: 14 residues. Germline CDR1 reads MNHEY; CDR2 reads SMNVEV (reference sequence). CDR3 in DNA: TGTGCCAGCAGTTTAGGGGGGGCCACTGTTACGCAGTATTTT. Protein sequence: CASSLGGATVTQYF.

A note on this clonotype: A much larger clone lies one base from this, so it may be a read error. J is TRBJ2-1 and V is TRBV7-2, with D hard to call. The CDR3 runs 11 residues. In germline, CDR1 is SGHTA, CDR2 FQGNSA. The chain's CDR3 is CANSTVGEQFF. DNA of the CDR3: TGTGCCAACAGCACTGTAGGTGAGCAGTTCTTC. Full variable domain (rest looked up from reference TRBV7-2 and TRBJ2-1): GAGVSQSPSNKVTEKGKDVELRCDPISGHTALYWYRQSLGQGLEFLIYFQGNSAPDKSGLPSDRFSAERTGGSVSTLTIQRTQQEDSAVYLCANSTVGEQFFGPGTRLTVL.

In its sample, this clonotype was seen many times. The chain carries TRBV4-1 and TRBJ1-4, with TRBD1 matching 8 bases. V dropped 4 bases and J dropped 0; count of bases not matched to a gene: 13. The CDR3 contains 19 residues. From germline, CDR1 is MGHRA and CDR2 YSYEKL. The CDR3 loop is CASSPFTGGTYSTNEKLFF. CDR3 bases: TGCGCCAGCAGCCCCTTCACAGGGGGGACCTACTCAACTAATGAAAAACTGTTTTTT.

As regards this clonotype: A read error may account for a junction end that differs from germline. The chain uses TRBV11-1 and TRBJ2-1; D remains ambiguous. There are 14 residues in the CDR3. CDR1 and CDR2 (germline): SGHAT, FQDESV (reference sequence). CDR3 nucleotide sequence: TGTGCCAGCAGCTTAGTAGCTTCGGCATCCGAGCAGTTCTTT. This translates into CASSLVASASEQFF.

This clonotype is a singleton in its sample. A much larger clone sits a single nucleotide away, making a read error possible. V is TRBV7-8 and J is TRBJ2-1, with no clear D. The V gene's germline CDR1 is SGHVS and CDR2 FQNEAQ. Trimming stripped 1 base from V and 7 bases from J, with 8 bases between. This CDR3 has 13 amino acids. The CDR3 coding sequence is TGTGCCAGCAGCTTAGGGGATAGAAATGAGCAGTTCTTC. Its translation: CASSLGDRNEQFF. Looking up the rest from reference TRBV7-8 and TRBJ2-1 gives the full variable domain: GAGVSQSPRYKVAKRGQDVALRCDPISGHVSLFWYQQALGQGPEFLTYFQNEAQLDKSGLPSDRFFAERPEGSVSTLKIQRTQQEDSAVYLCASSLGDRNEQFFGPGTRLTVL.

The chain recombines TRBV25-1 with TRBJ1-2, with 7 bases aligning to TRBD1. The germline V gene has CDR1 MGHDK and CDR2 SYGVNS. With 10 bases clipped from V and 0 bases from J, the junction kept 5 bases outside the gene matches. The CDR3 spans 13 residues. The CDR3 loop is CATGDRTNYGYTF. The CDR3 coding sequence is TGTGCCACCGGGGACAGAACTAACTATGGCTACACCTTC.

This clonotype has a handful of counts. The J gene is TRBJ2-5, the V gene TRBV5-1, with D tentatively TRBD2 (6 bases). Trimming removed 2 bases from V and 5 bases from J, with 13 bases in between. The CDR3 runs to 14 residues. CDR1 and CDR2 (germline): SGHRS, YFSETQ. The DNA of the CDR3 is TGCGCCAGCAGCTTTGCCGGGAGCCCCGAGACCCAGTACTTC. Amino acids: CASSFAGSPETQYF.

Of note for this clonotype: A read error may explain this, as a much larger clone is one base away. The V and J genes are TRBV20-1 and TRBJ2-7; D not resolved. V was shortened by 0 bases and J by 3 bases, with 3 bases between the two germline ends. The CDR3 sequence is 11 residues long. Germline CDR1 and CDR2: DFQATT and SNEGSKA (reference sequence). The CDR3 region is CSAREGYEQYF. CDR3 bases: TGCAGTGCTAGAGAAGGCTACGAGCAGTACTTC.

The CDR3 nucleotides read TGTGCCAGCAGTCAACTACACGGGGACAGCAGGCAGCCCCAGCATTTT. Residues: CASSQLHGDSRQPQHF. This chain connects TRBV27 to TRBJ1-5; 7 bases fit TRBD1. The CDR3 consists of 16 residues. The V gene end was trimmed by 5 bases and the J gene end by 7 bases; junction bases not matched to a gene: 14. The V gene's germline CDR1 is MNHEY and CDR2 SMNVEV (reference sequence).

The chain employs TRBV7-9 and TRBJ1-2; tentatively, D is TRBD1 (5 bases). V lost 1 base and J lost 7, with 16 bases in between. Looked up from germline, CDR1 is SEHNR and CDR2 is FQNEAQ (reference sequence). CDR3 size: 15 residues. This chain's CDR3 is CASSLGGSRGLGYTF. CDR3 DNA sequence: TGTGCCAGCAGCTTAGGGGGGTCACGCGGTCTTGGCTACACCTTC. The entire variable domain, with the rest obtained from reference TRBV7-9 and TRBJ1-2, is as follows: DTGVSQNPRHKITKRGQNVTFRCDPISEHNRLYWYRQTLGQGPEFLTYFQNEAQLEKSRLLSDRFSAERPKGSFSTLEIQRTEQGDSAMYLCASSLGGSRGLGYTFGSGTRLTVV.

The V and J genes are TRBV20-1 and TRBJ2-2, with 7 bases that match TRBD1. The CDR3 runs to 15 residues. Looked up from germline, CDR1 is DFQATT and CDR2 is SNEGSKA (reference sequence). The V and J ends lost 5 bases and 4 bases, in that order; junction bases with no gene match: 10. The CDR3 spells CSAEGSSGGTGELFF. The CDR3 DNA is TGCAGTGCTGAGGGGTCGTCAGGGGGCACCGGGGAGCTGTTTTTT.

This clonotype was seen once. The V and J genes are TRBV10-2 and TRBJ2-2, with D possibly TRBD2 on 5 matching bases. The V and J ends lost 8 bases and 4 bases respectively, with 17 bases between them. The CDR3 loop spans 15 amino acids. The V gene's germline CDR1 is WSHSY and CDR2 SAAADI. The CDR3 nucleotides are TGCGCCAGCTCTGGAGGCATCACCACCACCGGGGAGCTGTTTTTT. It specifies CASSGGITTTGELFF.

CDR3 in amino acids: CASSLITGQETQYF. The DNA for the CDR3 is TGTGCCAGCAGCTTAATCACAGGACAAGAGACCCAGTACTTC. The chain employs TRBV7-9 and TRBJ2-5, with D possibly matching TRBD1 (5 bases). Trimming pared 2 bases from V and 2 bases from J, leaving 9 bases between. CDR3 size: 14 residues. Looked up from germline, CDR1 is SEHNR and CDR2 is FQNEAQ (reference sequence).